The T cell receptor beta chain under discussion was sequenced for a study of CD8 T cells in ankylosing spondylitis. Quantitative barcoded 5'-RACE was used to prepare TCR beta libraries. In TCRdb, the 5' RACE reads were re-called with MiXCR into one record per CDR3 protein. The repertoire holds a few hundred thousand distinct CDR3 sequences, with approximately 20% as singletons. Points on this clonotype: Its antigen is currently unknown.

Study-wide results and limits: Clones linked to disease were reported to show significant enrichment in matched ankylosing spondylitis synovial fluid. What appeared characteristic of ankylosing spondylitis blood was a TCR beta motif of eight highly homologous variants. Reactive arthritis synovial fluid and blood were previously reported to contain some motif variants.

This clonotype was obtained from a male donor with ankylosing spondylitis. Input material: blood, either unsorted or a sorted T cell fraction (not recorded which).

The CDR3 spells CAISVDMEGYNEQFF. CDR3 sequence (DNA): TGTGCCATCAGTGTCGACATGGAAGGCTACAATGAGCAGTTCTTC. V usage is TRBV10-3 and J usage is TRBJ2-1; D gene unclear. This CDR3 contains 15 residues. Germline CDR1 ENHRY, CDR2 SYGVKD. Trimming took off 4 bases at V and 3 bases at J, with 13 bases between the two ends.